A selection of T cell receptor beta chains follows, all from one sample in a study of technical replicates of blood from a handful of donors. Profiled with immunoSEQ multiplex PCR; TCRdb holds only in-frame clones, not every one. The sample consists of about 79,000 clones, 94% of them appearing once. Sequenced material: T cells isolated from PBMCs. The receptors here all came from a human donor in good health. Both conserved end residues are part of each CDR3. D genes are given only for firm matches. Only part of the rows carry a size: once, few, many, or a class if the clone is expanded.

TRBJ1-1,TRBV30,NA,NA,TGTGCCTGGAGGTCACAACACCTTACGAACACTGAAGCTTTCTTT,CAWRSQHLTNTEAFF
TRBJ2-1,TRBV9,TRBD2,NA,TGTGCCAGCAGCTTTGGGACTAGCAGAGGGAATGAGCAGTTCTTC,CASSFGTSRGNEQFF
TRBJ2-3,TRBV6-5,TRBD1,NA,TGTGCCAGCAGGAGCGGACAGGGGGCGGATACGCAGTATTTT,CASRSGQGADTQYF
TRBJ2-1,TRBV10-3,NA,NA,TGTGCCATCAGGAGCGGGACAGGAGGTGGTGGAGCAATTCCATATGAGCAGTTCTTC,CAIRSGTGGGGAIPYEQFF
TRBJ2-7,TRBV5-4,NA,NA,TGTGCCAGCAGCTTTGATCAGGGGTCCTACGAGCAGTACTTC,CASSFDQGSYEQYF
TRBJ2-5,TRBV28,TRBD1,NA,TGTGCCAGCAGTAAGCCGGGACAGGGTGCCGAGGATGAAGAGACCCAGTACTTC,CASSKPGQGAEDEETQYF
TRBJ1-5,TRBV28,NA,once,TGTGCCAGCAGTTTAGATAGGAGAGATCAGCCCCAGCATTTT,CASSLDRRDQPQHF
TRBJ2-3,TRBV5-1,TRBD2,NA,TGCGCCAGCTCCGCGGGGGGGGGCACAGATACGCAGTATTTT,CASSAGGGTDTQYF
TRBJ2-1,TRBV6-5,TRBD1,NA,TGTGCCAGCAGTTACACTGGGACAGGTCGCCGGGATGAGCAGTTCTTC,CASSYTGTGRRDEQFF
TRBJ2-7,TRBV5-6,NA,NA,TGTGCCAGCAGCGATGGAGGATACGAGCAGTACTTC,CASSDGGYEQYF
TRBJ1-2,TRBV5-1,NA,NA,TGCGCCAGCAGCTTATCAGACTTGGATGGCTACACCTTC,CASSLSDLDGYTF
TRBJ1-1,TRBV29-1,TRBD1,NA,TGCAGCGTTTCCCACAGGGGGATGAACACTGAAGCTTTCTTT,CSVSHRGMNTEAFF
TRBJ2-2,TRBV28,NA,NA,TGTGCCAGCAGCCCATATCCAAGGCGGAAGGAACTTAAAGCCGGGGAGCTGTTTTTT,CASSPYPRRKELKAGELFF
TRBJ1-1,TRBV7-6,NA,NA,TGTGCCAGCAGCTCGTTTAGTAGCCACGGGAACACTGAAGCTTTCTTT,CASSSFSSHGNTEAFF
TRBJ1-5,TRBV2,NA,NA,TGTGCCAGCAGTGAAACGGGGAATAGCAATCAGCCCCAGCATTTT,CASSETGNSNQPQHF
TRBJ1-3,TRBV10-1,NA,NA,TGCGCCAGCAGTGGAAGAGTTGGAAACACCATATATTTT,CASSGRVGNTIYF
TRBJ2-1,TRBV7-2,TRBD2,NA,TGTGCCAGCAGCGGGATCTTCGGGGGGGCCTACAATGAGCAGTTCTTC,CASSGIFGGAYNEQFF
TRBJ2-7,TRBV9,NA,NA,TGTGCCAGCAGCGGGGGAGGTGATGCCTACGAGCAGTACTTC,CASSGGGDAYEQYF
TRBJ2-7,TRBV5-1,NA,NA,TGCGCCAGCAGCTTGGGTGGGAGTAGGGCCTACGAGCAGTACTTC,CASSLGGSRAYEQYF
TRBJ1-4,TRBV6-1,TRBD1,NA,TGTGCCAGCAGGGAACAGGGGGGCTTTGAAAAACTGTTTTTT,CASREQGGFEKLFF
TRBJ2-7,TRBV4-1,NA,NA,TGCGCCAGCAGCCGCCCCAGTGTGGGCGCGGGCAGCTCCTACGAGCAGTACTTC,CASSRPSVGAGSSYEQYF
TRBJ2-5,TRBV7-2,NA,once,TGTGCCAGCAGCACAAACGCAGGGTTGGAGACCCAGTACTTC,CASSTNAGLETQYF
TRBJ1-2,TRBV30,NA,NA,TGTGCCTGGAGTGTTTCAGGGGTTGGCTACACCTTC,CAWSVSGVGYTF
TRBJ2-1,TRBV5-4,NA,NA,TGTGCCAGCAGCTTGGTTTCCGGTGAGCAGTTCTTC,CASSLVSGEQFF
TRBJ2-1,TRBV9,TRBD2,NA,TGTGCCAGCAGCCTTGGGGGACTAGCGGGGGGAACATACAATGAGCAGTTCTTC,CASSLGGLAGGTYNEQFF
TRBJ2-5,TRBV25-1,NA,NA,TGTGCCAGCGTATTTGGTTTAGCTTGGAAGACCCAGTACTTC,CASVFGLAWKTQYF
TRBJ1-5,TRBV25-1,NA,NA,TGTGCCAGCAGTGAAAGGACATCCCAGGGCTATAGCAATCAGCCCCAGCATTTT,CASSERTSQGYSNQPQHF
TRBJ2-1,TRBV7-9,TRBD2,NA,TGTGCCAGCAGCCCTCCGGGACTAGCGGGGGGGGTCGAGCAGTTCTTC,CASSPPGLAGGVEQFF
TRBJ2-7,TRBV5-1,NA,NA,TGCGCCAGCAGCTTGTTGGGCAAAGGCTACGAGCAGTACTTC,CASSLLGKGYEQYF
TRBJ1-2,TRBV7-2,TRBD1,once,TGTGCCAGCAGCTTATGGGGGTATGAGGGGGCATATGGCTACACCTTC,CASSLWGYEGAYGYTF
TRBJ2-7,TRBV19,NA,once,TGTGCCAGTAGAAACAAATTTCTCTCCTACGAGCAGTACTTC,CASRNKFLSYEQYF
TRBJ2-4,TRBV30,NA,NA,TGTGCCTGGAGTTTTTCCTTGGAGAGGGCATACTTC,CAWSFSLERAYF
TRBJ2-3,TRBV11-3,NA,NA,TGTGCCAGCACCGCCCGAGATGGTGATACGCAGTATTTT,CASTARDGDTQYF
TRBJ1-1,TRBV15,TRBD1,NA,TGTGCCACCAGGGACAGGGTGGACACTGAAGCTTTCTTT,CATRDRVDTEAFF
TRBJ1-1,TRBV28,NA,NA,TGTGCCAGCAGACTAAATGACCGTTTTCTCGAAGCTTTCTTT,CASRLNDRFLEAFF
TRBJ2-7,TRBV7-9,TRBD1,NA,TGTGCCAGCAGCTTTCCGTCGGGACAGCCCGGTGATAACCCCTACGAGCAGTACTTC,CASSFPSGQPGDNPYEQYF
TRBJ1-2,TRBV18,TRBD1,NA,TGTGCCAGCTCACCTGACAGGGATAACTATGGCTACACCTTC,CASSPDRDNYGYTF
TRBJ2-1,TRBV4-1,TRBD2,NA,TGCGCCAGCAGAGGAGCGGGGACCAATGAAATGTACAATGAGCAGTTCTTC,CASRGAGTNEMYNEQFF
TRBJ2-1,TRBV28,TRBD2,NA,TGTGCCAGCAGTTTATCCGGGACTAGCGGGAGTTATTCCCCTTACAATGAGCAGTTCTTC,CASSLSGTSGSYSPYNEQFF
TRBJ2-5,TRBV4-2,NA,NA,TGTGCCAGCAGCCTCAGAAGGGGGGGTGAGGCCGAAGAGACCCAGTACTTC,CASSLRRGGEAEETQYF
TRBJ2-1,TRBV7-6,TRBD2,NA,TGTGCCAGCAGCATGAAACTAGCGGAAGGGCCCTACAATGAGCAGTTCTTC,CASSMKLAEGPYNEQFF
TRBJ2-1,TRBV6-6,TRBD2,NA,TGTGCCAGCAGTTACCGGGGGGTGGGAGGGCCCAGTGAGCAGTTCTTC,CASSYRGVGGPSEQFF
TRBJ1-2,TRBV7-9,NA,NA,TGTGCCAGCAGCTTAGCGAACCGGCAGGGGAATGGCTACACCTTC,CASSLANRQGNGYTF
TRBJ2-7,TRBV10-2,TRBD2,few,TGCGCCAGCAGTGTTGCGGGAGGTCCCGAGCAGTACTTC,CASSVAGGPEQYF
TRBJ2-3,TRBV5-1,NA,NA,TGCGCCAGCAGCTCAGGGTTGGGCACAGATACGCAGTATTTT,CASSSGLGTDTQYF
TRBJ2-7,TRBV5-6,TRBD1,NA,TGTGCCAGCAGCTTCTTCCTTGGGACAGCCTACGAGCAGTACTTC,CASSFFLGTAYEQYF
TRBJ2-1,TRBV9,NA,NA,TGTGCCAGCAGCTTACCTTCAGGGGAAAAGCAGTTCTTC,CASSLPSGEKQFF
TRBJ2-6,TRBV19,NA,NA,TGTGCCAGTAGTATCCGGGAAGTCTCCGGGGCCAACGTCCTGACTTTC,CASSIREVSGANVLTF
TRBJ1-5,TRBV5-6,NA,NA,TGTGCCAGCAGCGTCAAGGGGCGCAATCAGCCCCAGCATTTT,CASSVKGRNQPQHF
TRBJ2-7,TRBV5-1,TRBD1,NA,TGCGCCAGCAGCAATGGACAGGGCGCCTACGAGCAGTACTTC,CASSNGQGAYEQYF
TRBJ1-4,TRBV27,TRBD1,NA,TGTGCCAGCAGTAGGTGGCAGGGGGCGACTAATGAAAAACTGTTTTTT,CASSRWQGATNEKLFF
TRBJ2-1,TRBV11-2,TRBD2,NA,TGTGCCAGCAGCTTATTTACCCGGCGGGCTAGCGGGGGGGCTTATGAGCAGTTCTTC,CASSLFTRRASGGAYEQFF
TRBJ2-1,TRBV4-1,NA,NA,TGCGCCAGCAGCCGTCGGACCGAGGGGGAATCGAATGAGCAGTTCTTC,CASSRRTEGESNEQFF
TRBJ2-3,TRBV9,TRBD1,NA,TGTGCCAGCAGCCCCCGGACAGGGGGCACAGATACGCAGTATTTT,CASSPRTGGTDTQYF
TRBJ1-1,TRBV7-2,TRBD1,NA,TGTGCCAGCAGCTTAGTAGGGACAGCGGACACTGAAGCTTTCTTT,CASSLVGTADTEAFF